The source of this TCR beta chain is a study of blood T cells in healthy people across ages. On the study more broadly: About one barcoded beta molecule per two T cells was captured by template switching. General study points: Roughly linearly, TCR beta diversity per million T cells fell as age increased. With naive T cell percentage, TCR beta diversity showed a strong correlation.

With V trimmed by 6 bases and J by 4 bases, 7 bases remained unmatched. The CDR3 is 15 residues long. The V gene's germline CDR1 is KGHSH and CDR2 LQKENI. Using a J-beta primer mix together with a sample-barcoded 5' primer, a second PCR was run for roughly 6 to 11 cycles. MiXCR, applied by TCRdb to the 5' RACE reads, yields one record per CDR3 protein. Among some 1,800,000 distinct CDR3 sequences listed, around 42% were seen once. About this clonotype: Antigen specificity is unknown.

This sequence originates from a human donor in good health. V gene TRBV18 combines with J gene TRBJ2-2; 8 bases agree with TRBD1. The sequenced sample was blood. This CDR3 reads CASSDGQGGTGELFF. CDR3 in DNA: TGTGCCAGCTCGGACGGACAGGGAGGCACCGGGGAGCTGTTTTTT. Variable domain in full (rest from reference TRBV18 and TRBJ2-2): NAGVMQNPRHLVRRRGQEARLRCSPMKGHSHVYWYRQLPEEGLKFMVYLQKENIIDESGMPKERFSAEFPKEGPSILRIQQVVRGDSAAYFCASSDGQGGTGELFFGEGSRLTVL.